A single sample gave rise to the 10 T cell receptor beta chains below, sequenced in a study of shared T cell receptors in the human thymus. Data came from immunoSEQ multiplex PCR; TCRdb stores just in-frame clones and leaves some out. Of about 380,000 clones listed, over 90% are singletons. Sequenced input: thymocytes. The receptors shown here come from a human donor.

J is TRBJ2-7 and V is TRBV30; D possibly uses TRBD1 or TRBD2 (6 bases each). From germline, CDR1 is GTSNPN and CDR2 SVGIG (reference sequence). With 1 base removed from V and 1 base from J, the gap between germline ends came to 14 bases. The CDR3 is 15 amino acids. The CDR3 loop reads CAWSGGQGTSYEQYF. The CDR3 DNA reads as TGTGCCTGGAGTGGGGGGCAGGGGACTTCCTACGAGCAGTACTTC.

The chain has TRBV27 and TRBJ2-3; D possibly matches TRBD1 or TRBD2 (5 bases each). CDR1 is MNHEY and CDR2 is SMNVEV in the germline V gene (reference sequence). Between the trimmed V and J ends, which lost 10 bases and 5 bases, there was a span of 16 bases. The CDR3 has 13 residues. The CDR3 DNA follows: TGTGCCATCCATGGGGGAGAGGGAGATACGCAGTATTTT. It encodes CAIHGGEGDTQYF.

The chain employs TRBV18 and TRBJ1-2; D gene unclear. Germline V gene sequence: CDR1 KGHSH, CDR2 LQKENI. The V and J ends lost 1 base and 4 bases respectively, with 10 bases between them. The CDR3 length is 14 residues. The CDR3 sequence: CASSPLAEIYGYTF. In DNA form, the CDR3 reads TGTGCCAGCTCACCACTCGCAGAAATCTATGGCTACACCTTC.

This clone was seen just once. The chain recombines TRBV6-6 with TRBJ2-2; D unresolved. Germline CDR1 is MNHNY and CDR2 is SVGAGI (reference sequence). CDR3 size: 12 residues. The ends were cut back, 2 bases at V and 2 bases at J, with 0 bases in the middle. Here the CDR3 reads CASSYNTGELFF. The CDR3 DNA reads TGTGCCAGCAGTTACAACACCGGGGAGCTGTTTTTT.

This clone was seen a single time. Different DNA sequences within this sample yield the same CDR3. CDR3 protein: CASSLAGRYEQYF. The CDR3 DNA reads as TGCGCCAGCAGCTTGGCCGGACGCTACGAGCAGTACTTC. The chain links TRBV5-1 to TRBJ2-7, with D hard to call. Germline V gene lookup returns CDR1 SGHRS and CDR2 YFSETQ. This CDR3 contains 13 residues. Trimming took 0 bases from V and 3 from J, leaving 7 bases between them.

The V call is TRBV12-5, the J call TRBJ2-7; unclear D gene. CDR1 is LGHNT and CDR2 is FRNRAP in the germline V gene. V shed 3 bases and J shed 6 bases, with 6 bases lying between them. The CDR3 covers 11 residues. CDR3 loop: CASGLNGEQYF. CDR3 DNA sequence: TGTGCTAGTGGTTTAAACGGCGAGCAGTACTTC.

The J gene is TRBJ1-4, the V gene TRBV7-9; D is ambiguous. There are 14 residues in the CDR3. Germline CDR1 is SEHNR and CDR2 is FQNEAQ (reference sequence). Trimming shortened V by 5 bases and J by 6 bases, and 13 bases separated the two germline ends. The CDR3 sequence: CASSQLGLDEKLFF. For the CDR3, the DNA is TGTGCCAGCAGCCAATTGGGTCTCGATGAAAAACTGTTTTTT.

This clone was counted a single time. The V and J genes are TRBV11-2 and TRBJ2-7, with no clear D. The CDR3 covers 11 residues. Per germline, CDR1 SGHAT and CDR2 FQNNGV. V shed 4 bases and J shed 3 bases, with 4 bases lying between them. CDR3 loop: CASSSYYEQYF. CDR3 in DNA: TGTGCCAGCAGCTCCTACTACGAGCAGTACTTC.

CDR3 in DNA: TGTGCCAGTAGTATTAAAACCCAGGAGGACAGACCACCTCGTGAGCAGTACTTC. It yields the protein CASSIKTQEDRPPREQYF. This chain uses TRBV19 with TRBJ2-7; maybe TRBD1 (6 bases). Germline CDR1 LNHDA, CDR2 SQIVND (reference sequence). V was cut by 3 bases and J by 7 bases, with 28 bases left in between. The CDR3 runs to 18 residues. The complete variable domain, with remaining parts taken from reference TRBV19 and TRBJ2-7, reads DGGITQSPKYLFRKEGQNVTLSCEQNLNHDAMYWYRQDPGQGLRLIYYSQIVNDFQKGDIAEGYSVSREKKESFPLTVTSAQKNPTAFYLCASSIKTQEDRPPREQYFGPGTRLTVT.

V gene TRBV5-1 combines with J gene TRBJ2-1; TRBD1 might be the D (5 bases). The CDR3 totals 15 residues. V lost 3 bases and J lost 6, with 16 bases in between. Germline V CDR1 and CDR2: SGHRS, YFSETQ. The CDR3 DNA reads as TGCGCCAGCAGCTCCCCGGAAAAAAGGGGCAATGAGCAGTTCTTC. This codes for CASSSPEKRGNEQFF.